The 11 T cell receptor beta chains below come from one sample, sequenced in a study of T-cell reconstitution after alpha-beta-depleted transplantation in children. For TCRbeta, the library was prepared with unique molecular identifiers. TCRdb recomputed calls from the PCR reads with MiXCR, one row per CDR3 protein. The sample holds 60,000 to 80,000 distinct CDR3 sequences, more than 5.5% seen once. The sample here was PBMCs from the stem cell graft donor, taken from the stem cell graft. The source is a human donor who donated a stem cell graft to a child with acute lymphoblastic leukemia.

In nucleotides, the CDR3 is TGTGCCAGTACCTTGGACAGGGGGCCTCTCTATGGCTACACCTTC. It yields the protein CASTLDRGPLYGYTF. The rearrangement joins TRBV19 to TRBJ1-2, with TRBD1 matching 11 bases. The germline V gene encodes CDR1 LNHDA and CDR2 SQIVND (reference sequence). CDR3 size: 15 residues. V was clipped by 7 bases and J by 4 bases; unmatched bases: 8.

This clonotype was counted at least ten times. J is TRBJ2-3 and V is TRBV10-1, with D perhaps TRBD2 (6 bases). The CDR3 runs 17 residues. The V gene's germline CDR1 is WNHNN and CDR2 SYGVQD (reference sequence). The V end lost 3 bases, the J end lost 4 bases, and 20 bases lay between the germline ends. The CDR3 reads CASSEGGAGRAPDTQYF. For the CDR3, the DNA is TGCGCCAGCAGTGAAGGAGGCGCGGGAAGAGCCCCAGATACGCAGTATTTT.

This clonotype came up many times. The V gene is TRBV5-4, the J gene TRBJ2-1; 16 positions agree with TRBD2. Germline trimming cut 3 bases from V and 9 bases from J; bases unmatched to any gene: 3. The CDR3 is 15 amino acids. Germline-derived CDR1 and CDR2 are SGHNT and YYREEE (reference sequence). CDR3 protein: CASSWGTSGGAEQFF. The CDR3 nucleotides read TGTGCCAGCAGCTGGGGGACTAGCGGGGGGGCTGAGCAGTTCTTC.

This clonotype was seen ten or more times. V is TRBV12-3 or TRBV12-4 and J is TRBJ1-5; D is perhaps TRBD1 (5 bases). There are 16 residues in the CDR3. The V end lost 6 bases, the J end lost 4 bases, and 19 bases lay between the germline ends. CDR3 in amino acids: CASRLGGGGGNQPQHF. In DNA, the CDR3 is TGTGCCAGCAGACTTGGCGGAGGTGGGGGGAATCAGCCCCAGCATTTT.

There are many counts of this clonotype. CDR3 nucleotides: TGCGCCAGCAGCCAAGAGGGATGGGGCTTCGGAGATACGCAGTATTTT. This gives the protein CASSQEGWGFGDTQYF. This chain connects TRBV4-1 to TRBJ2-3, with D tentatively TRBD1 (5 bases). CDR1 is MGHRA and CDR2 is YSYEKL in the germline V gene. This CDR3 has 16 amino acids. The germline V and J ends were trimmed by 0 bases and 5 bases, with 15 bases remaining between them.

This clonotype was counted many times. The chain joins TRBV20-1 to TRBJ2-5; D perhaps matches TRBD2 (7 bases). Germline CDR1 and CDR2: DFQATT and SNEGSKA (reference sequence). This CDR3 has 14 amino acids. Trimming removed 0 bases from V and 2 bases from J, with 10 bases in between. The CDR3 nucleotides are TGCAGTGCTAGAGATGGGGGGGCACAAGAGACCCAGTACTTC. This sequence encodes CSARDGGAQETQYF.

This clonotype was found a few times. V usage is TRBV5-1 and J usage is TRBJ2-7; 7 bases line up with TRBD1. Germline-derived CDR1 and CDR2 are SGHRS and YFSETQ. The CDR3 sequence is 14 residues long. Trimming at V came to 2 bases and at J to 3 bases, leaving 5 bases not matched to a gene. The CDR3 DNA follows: TGCGCCAGCAGCTTCGACAGGGAGAACTACGAGCAGTACTTC. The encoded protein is CASSFDRENYEQYF. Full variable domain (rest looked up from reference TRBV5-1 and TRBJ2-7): KAGVTQTPRYLIKTRGQQVTLSCSPISGHRSVSWYQQTPGQGLQFLFEYFSETQRNKGNFPGRFSGRQFSNSRSEMNVSTLELGDSALYLCASSFDRENYEQYFGPGTRLTVT.

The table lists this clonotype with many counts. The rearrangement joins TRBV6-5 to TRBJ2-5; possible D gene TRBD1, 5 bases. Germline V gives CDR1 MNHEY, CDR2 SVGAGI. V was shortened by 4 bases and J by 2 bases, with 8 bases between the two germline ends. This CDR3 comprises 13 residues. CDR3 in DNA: TGTGCCAGCAGTTCGACAGTTCAAGAGACCCAGTACTTC. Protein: CASSSTVQETQYF.

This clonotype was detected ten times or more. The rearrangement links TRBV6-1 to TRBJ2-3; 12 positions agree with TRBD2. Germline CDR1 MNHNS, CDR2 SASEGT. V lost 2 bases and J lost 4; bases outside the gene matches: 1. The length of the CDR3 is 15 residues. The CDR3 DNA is TGTGCCAGCAGTGAACTAGCGGGGGGGCCAGATACGCAGTATTTT. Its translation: CASSELAGGPDTQYF.

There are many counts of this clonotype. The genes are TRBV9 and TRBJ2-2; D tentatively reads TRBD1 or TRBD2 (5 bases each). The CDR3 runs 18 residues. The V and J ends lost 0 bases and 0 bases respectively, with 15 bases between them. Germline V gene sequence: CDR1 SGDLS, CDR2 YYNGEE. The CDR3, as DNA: TGTGCCAGCAGCGTAGCTCCCTTGGGACGGCCGAACACCGGGGAGCTGTTTTTT. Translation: CASSVAPLGRPNTGELFF.

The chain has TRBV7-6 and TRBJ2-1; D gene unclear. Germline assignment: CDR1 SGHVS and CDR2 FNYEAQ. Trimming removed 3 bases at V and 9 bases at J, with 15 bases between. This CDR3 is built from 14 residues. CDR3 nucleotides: TGTGCCAGCAGCTTCTCTATTACAAAGGGTGAGCAGTTCTTC. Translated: CASSFSITKGEQFF.